The 14 T cell receptor beta chains listed next were all sequenced from one sample in a study of siplizumab effects on memory and regulatory T cells. The protocol was immunoSEQ multiplex PCR, while the TCRdb copy is restricted to in-frame clones and leaves out a portion. This sample has fewer than 120,000 clones, with about nine tenths found just once. Source material: CD4+ T cells sorted from blood. The receptor source for this set is a human donor in good health.

This chain joins TRBV5-5 and TRBJ2-7, with D possibly matching TRBD1 (5 bases). The CDR3 consists of 14 residues. The germline gives CDR1 SGHKS, CDR2 YYEKEE (reference sequence). V lost 8 bases and J 4 bases, leaving 19 bases between the germline ends. The CDR3 nucleotides read TGTGCCAGTATCTCAAACAGGCCGGAATACGAGCAGTACTTC. It codes for CASISNRPEYEQYF.

DNA of the CDR3: TGCGCCAGCAGCTGGGCCGGGACAGGGGCGACTGAAGCTTTCTTT. This codes for CASSWAGTGATEAFF. The chain carries TRBV5-1 and TRBJ1-1; 10 bases are shared with TRBD1. CDR3 length: 15 residues. The germline CDR1 and CDR2 sequences are SGHRS and YFSETQ. V dropped 3 bases and J dropped 5; count of bases not matched to a gene: 7.

This clone has a single count. The CDR3 loop reads CASSPDKFVYGYTF. As DNA, the CDR3 is TGTGCCAGCAGCCCCGACAAGTTCGTATATGGCTACACCTTC. The chain links TRBV5-6 to TRBJ1-2; the D is unclear. Germline V CDR1 and CDR2: SGHDT, YYEEEE. The CDR3 covers 14 residues. With 4 bases removed from V and 5 bases from J, the gap between germline ends came to 15 bases.

The V gene is TRBV30, the J gene TRBJ2-7; 8 bases are a match to TRBD1. Germline CDR1 is GTSNPN and CDR2 is SVGIG (reference sequence). With 7 bases clipped from V and 4 bases from J, the junction kept 6 bases outside the gene matches. The CDR3 is made up of 12 amino acids. The CDR3, as DNA: TGTGCCTTGTCCAGGGGGCGTTACGAGCAGTACTTC. It translates to CALSRGRYEQYF.

The table lists this clone with a few counts. V is TRBV28 and J is TRBJ1-5; 7 nucleotides match TRBD1. V lost 6 bases, J lost 4 bases, and 9 bases stayed unmatched. Germline CDR1 and CDR2: MDHEN and SYDVKM. The CDR3 extends over 15 amino acids. CDR3 region: CASSPPTGQNQPQHF. In DNA form, the CDR3 reads TGTGCCAGCAGCCCTCCGACAGGGCAAAATCAGCCCCAGCATTTT. The full variable domain, in which reference TRBV28 and TRBJ1-5 provide the parts outside the CDR3, is DVKVTQSSRYLVKRTGEKVFLECVQDMDHENMFWYRQDPGLGLRLIYFSYDVKMKEKGDIPEGYSVSREKKERFSLILESASTNQTSMYLCASSPPTGQNQPQHFGDGTRLSIL.

V gene TRBV6-5 combines with J gene TRBJ1-2; perhaps TRBD1 as D (6 bases). The CDR3 length is 14 residues. Per the germline V gene, CDR1 is MNHEY and CDR2 is SVGAGI. V was trimmed by 7 bases and J by 0 bases, leaving 12 bases between them. This CDR3 is CASIQQGTNYGYTF. For the CDR3, the DNA is TGTGCCAGCATTCAACAGGGAACTAACTATGGCTACACCTTC.

J is TRBJ2-1 and V is TRBV12-5; TRBD1 or TRBD2 may be the D gene (5 bases each). V was pared by 4 bases and J by 4 bases, with 8 bases between. Germline V gene data show CDR1 as LGHNT and CDR2 as FRNRAP. The CDR3 consists of 13 residues. The CDR3 here is CASGSGRYNEQFF. The CDR3 DNA is TGTGCTAGTGGTTCGGGGCGATACAATGAGCAGTTCTTC.

V usage is TRBV29-1 and J usage is TRBJ2-1; D unresolved. This CDR3 contains 11 residues. V dropped 3 bases and J dropped 8 bases, with 8 bases sitting between them. CDR1 and CDR2 (germline): SQVTM, ANQGSEA. CDR3 nucleotides: TGCAGCGTTGATTTCCTACATGAGCAGTTCTTC. This gives the protein CSVDFLHEQFF.

The chain recombines TRBV29-1 with TRBJ1-3; D unclear. Per the germline V gene, CDR1 is SQVTM and CDR2 is ANQGSEA. The CDR3 has 13 residues. V was pared by 4 bases and J by 0 bases, with 7 bases between. The CDR3 DNA reads as TGCAGCGTTGTTAAGGCCTCTGGAAACACCATATATTTT. Its protein product is CSVVKASGNTIYF.

This clone was seen more than once but under ten times. The chain joins TRBV4-1 to TRBJ1-3; tentative D call: TRBD1 (6 bases). The V gene lost 2 bases and the J gene lost 0 bases, with 14 bases spanning the gap. The germline V gene has CDR1 MGHRA and CDR2 YSYEKL. The CDR3 covers 17 residues. Here the CDR3 DNA reads TGCGCCAGCAGCCAATCCGGTCGGGACACCTCTGGAAACACCATATATTTT. It translates to CASSQSGRDTSGNTIYF.

The gene calls are TRBV7-6 and TRBJ2-3; no definite D call. The germline CDR1 and CDR2 sequences are SGHVS and FNYEAQ. The CDR3 runs to 14 residues. V lost 6 bases and J lost 0, with 10 bases in between. The CDR3 DNA follows: TGTGCCAGCAGGGCGGCTAGAAGCACAGATACGCAGTATTTT. Translated: CASRAARSTDTQYF.

This clone was seen a single time. This chain links TRBV18 with TRBJ2-2; 9 bases are shared with TRBD1. This CDR3 has 16 amino acids. In germline, CDR1 is KGHSH, CDR2 LQKENI. V lost 0 bases to trimming and J lost 7 bases; unmatched junction nucleotides: 6. CDR3 loop: CASSPPTRTGVGELFF. For the CDR3, the DNA is TGTGCCAGCTCACCACCGACAAGGACAGGGGTCGGGGAGCTGTTTTTT.

The chain carries TRBV7-2 and TRBJ2-1, with D tentatively TRBD2 (6 bases). This CDR3 comprises 15 residues. Germline lookup yields CDR1 SGHTA and CDR2 FQGNSA. Trimming removed 6 bases at V and 2 bases at J, with 14 bases between. CDR3 DNA sequence: TGTGCCAGCAGAACACCCGGGAGTACCTACAATGAGCAGTTCTTC. Protein sequence: CASRTPGSTYNEQFF.

This clone was seen just once. This chain joins TRBV29-1 and TRBJ2-3, with D perhaps being TRBD1 or TRBD2 (5 bases each). Deletions cut 3 bases from V and 4 bases from J, with 11 bases between. The CDR3 length is 13 residues. In germline, CDR1 is SQVTM, CDR2 ANQGSEA. Here the CDR3 DNA reads TGCAGCGTTGATCTCCAGGGAGCAGATACGCAGTATTTT. Residues: CSVDLQGADTQYF.